The T cell receptor (beta chain) under discussion was sequenced for a study of graft-versus-host responses after intestinal transplantation. Points from the study as a whole: Recipient marrow contained GvH clones, some of which appeared first in ileum or blood.

Generated by immunoSEQ multiplex PCR, the TCRdb table keeps only in-frame clones and is missing some. The sample carries about 86,000 clones, about 85% recorded once. Trimming took off 6 bases at V and 4 bases at J, with 6 bases between the two ends. This CDR3 region has 11 residues. In germline, CDR1 is SGHRS, CDR2 YFSETQ. This clone was picked up a small number of times. Its antigen is as yet unknown. This chain uses TRBV5-1 with TRBJ2-3; D not resolved. Sequenced here: unstimulated CD4+ T cells sorted from spleen or lymph node cells, sampled before transplant. The source is a human donor who was the organ donor for an intestinal transplant. This CDR3 is CASNVADTQYF. Written as DNA, the CDR3 is TGCGCCAGCAATGTAGCAGATACGCAGTATTTT.